These 7 T cell receptor beta chains originate from one sample sequenced in a study of molecular identifiers for immune sequencing clone quantification. TCRdb re-analysed the PCR reads in MiXCR, keeping a single row per CDR3 protein. The repertoire holds around 82,000 distinct CDR3 sequences, with around 19% as singletons. The sample taken for sequencing was naive CD8+ T cells from blood, with Jurkat cell RNA spiked in. Subset reported: FACS-sorted CD8+CD4-CCR7+CD45RA+ naive T cells. These receptors came from a human donor in good health. Some libraries in this study had Jurkat cell RNA spiked in.

This clonotype was recorded at least ten times. The chain links TRBV28 to TRBJ2-7, with unresolved D. The CDR3 totals 12 residues. From germline, CDR1 is MDHEN and CDR2 SYDVKM. Trimming took 5 bases from V and 2 from J, leaving 7 bases between them. CDR3 region: CASSRVTYEQYF. The CDR3 coding sequence is TGTGCCAGCAGTAGGGTAACCTACGAGCAGTACTTC.

This sequence joins TRBV20-1 and TRBJ2-3, with D perhaps assigned TRBD1 or TRBD2 (6 bases each). The CDR3 contains 17 residues. Germline-derived CDR1 and CDR2 are DFQATT and SNEGSKA (reference sequence). CDR3 sequence (DNA): TGCAGCCCACTTCGGCGGGTCGATAGAGGGGGGCGGGATACGCAGTATTTT. It specifies CSPLRRVDRGGRDTQYF.

As to this clonotype: A much larger clone differs by one base, so this may be a read error. The chain uses TRBV7-2 and TRBJ2-7; D possibly uses TRBD1 or TRBD2 (5 bases each). This CDR3 comprises 16 residues. From germline, CDR1 is SGHTA and CDR2 FQGNSA. The CDR3 reads CASSGRDLRSAYGQYF. In DNA form, the CDR3 reads TGTGCCAGCAGCGGCCGGGACCTCAGGTCCGCCTACGGGCAGTACTTC. Full variable domain (missing parts from reference TRBV7-2 and TRBJ2-7): GAGVSQSPSNKVTEKGKDVELRCDPISGHTALYWYRQSLGQGLEFLIYFQGNSAPDKSGLPSDRFSAERTGGSVSTLTIQRTQQEDSAVYLCASSGRDLRSAYGQYFGPGTRLTVT.

This clonotype was observed at least ten times. This chain links TRBV19 with TRBJ2-1; 8 bases fit TRBD2. V gave up 2 bases and J gave up 3 bases; unmatched junction bases: 6. There are 16 residues in the CDR3. Germline V gives CDR1 LNHDA, CDR2 SQIVND (reference sequence). Here the CDR3 DNA reads TGTGCCAGTAGTATATCCAGCGGGGGCCTCTACAATGAGCAGTTCTTC. It is translated as CASSISSGGLYNEQFF.

Comment on this clonotype: Germline and junction disagree at one end, which may indicate a read error. This chain connects TRBV18 to TRBJ2-1; TRBD2 might be the D (6 bases). The CDR3 loop spans 16 amino acids. Germline V gene lookup returns CDR1 KGHSH and CDR2 LQKENI. The CDR3 sequence: CASSPEFSGSYNEEFF. The CDR3 DNA sequence: TGTGCCAGCTCACCCGAGTTTAGCGGCTCCTACAATGAGGAGTTCTTC. Combining the CDR3 with reference TRBV18 and TRBJ2-1 gives the whole variable domain NAGVMQNPRHLVRRRGQEARLRCSPMKGHSHVYWYRQLPEEGLKFMVYLQKENIIDESGMPKERFSAEFPKEGPSILRIQQVVRGDSAAYFCASSPEFSGSYNEEFFGPGTRLTVL.

V and J are TRBV11-2 and TRBJ2-5; either TRBD1 or TRBD2 may supply D (7 bases each). The germline V gene encodes CDR1 SGHAT and CDR2 FQNNGV. Trimming took off 0 bases at V and 1 base at J, with 18 bases between the two ends. CDR3 length: 18 amino acids. As DNA, the CDR3 is TGTGCCAGCAGCTTAGATCGAATTGGGAGGGGGCGCCAAGAGACCCAGTACTTC. It codes for CASSLDRIGRGRQETQYF.

This clonotype was recorded many times. The J gene is TRBJ2-4, the V gene TRBV28; TRBD1 matches at 9 bases. V gave up 2 bases and J gave up 8 bases; unmatched junction bases: 7. This CDR3 is built from 15 residues. Germline loops: CDR1 MDHEN, CDR2 SYDVKM. The CDR3 loop is CASSLTTGGIDIQYF. Here the CDR3 DNA reads TGTGCCAGCAGTTTAACCACAGGGGGCATTGACATTCAGTACTTC.